The 28 T cell receptor beta chains presented below share a single source sample, sequenced in a study of blood T cell repertoires in COVID-19. Using immunoSEQ multiplex PCR, the repertoire was profiled, and TCRdb retains in-frame clones only, with some absent. The sample includes some 190,000 clones, roughly 83% of them seen just once. The sample comprised PBMCs or T cells enriched from blood (not recorded which). These receptors were taken from a man aged 35 to 55 with acute COVID-19.

The V and J genes are TRBV14 and TRBJ2-2; D gene unclear. V shed 8 bases and J shed 4 bases, with 14 bases lying between them. From germline, CDR1 is SGHDN and CDR2 FVKESK. The CDR3 is 14 residues long. The CDR3 coding sequence is TGTGCCAGCCCCCGTGAGTTCGGCACCGGGGAGCTGTTTTTT. Its protein product is CASPREFGTGELFF.

This clone appeared many times. The genes are TRBV6-5 and TRBJ2-7; 10 bases fit TRBD2. V lost 7 bases to trimming and J lost 5 bases; unmatched junction nucleotides: 11. The CDR3 sequence is 15 residues long. The V gene's germline CDR1 is MNHEY and CDR2 SVGAGI. In nucleotides, the CDR3 is TGTGCCAGCAATCGAGCGGGAGGGCCTAAGAACGAGCAGTACTTC. Translated: CASNRAGGPKNEQYF.

V is TRBV7-9 and J is TRBJ2-7, with D possibly matching TRBD2 (6 bases). Germline V gives CDR1 SEHNR, CDR2 FQNEAQ (reference sequence). V gave up 5 bases and J gave up 10 bases, with 15 bases separating them. The CDR3 consists of 12 residues. The CDR3 region is CASSTRDSFQYF. The CDR3 region has the DNA TGTGCCAGCAGCACCCGGGACTCATTTCAGTACTTC.

This clone was picked up one time. The gene calls are TRBV7-3 and TRBJ2-1; D uncertain. The CDR3 has 13 residues. CDR1 SGHTA and CDR2 FQGTGA come from the germline V gene. V shed 0 bases and J shed 8 bases, with 8 bases lying between them. This CDR3 is CASSLTVLDEQFF. The CDR3 coding sequence is TGTGCCAGCAGCTTAACTGTCCTAGATGAGCAGTTCTTC.

This chain links TRBV27 with TRBJ1-2; 9 bases align to TRBD1. With V trimmed by 6 bases and J by 0 bases, 8 bases remained unmatched. CDR3 length equals 16 residues. Germline CDR1 MNHEY, CDR2 SMNVEV (reference sequence). The DNA of the CDR3 is TGTGCCAGCAGCCACAGGACAGGGGCGACTAACTATGGCTACACCTTC. The encoded protein is CASSHRTGATNYGYTF.

The CDR3, as DNA: TGTGCCAGCGGGGAGAATCAGCCCCAGCATTTT. Its translation is CASGENQPQHF. The chain combines TRBV6-7 with TRBJ1-5, with D unresolved. TRBV6-7 is identified as an open reading frame with a role that is uncertain. The CDR3 is made up of 11 amino acids. The V gene lost 8 bases and the J gene lost 4 bases, with 6 bases spanning the gap.

The rearrangement links TRBV27 to TRBJ2-3, with D perhaps matching TRBD2 (6 bases). Per the germline V gene, CDR1 is MNHEY and CDR2 is SMNVEV (reference sequence). Trimming took off 0 bases at V and 0 bases at J, with 10 bases between the two ends. The CDR3 sequence is 16 residues long. The CDR3 region has the DNA TGTGCCAGCAGTTTATCACGAGGGACTAGCACAGATACGCAGTATTTT. Its protein product is CASSLSRGTSTDTQYF.

The V gene is TRBV14, the J gene TRBJ1-2; TRBD1 might be the D (5 bases). Trimming left V 1 base short and J 5 bases short, with 8 bases between. There are 13 residues in the CDR3. Germline CDR1 is SGHDN and CDR2 is FVKESK. The CDR3 nucleotides read TGTGCCAGCAGCCAAGGACAGTCGTATGGCTACACCTTC. This encodes CASSQGQSYGYTF. Full variable domain (outside the CDR3, taken from reference TRBV14 and TRBJ1-2): EAGVTQFPSHSVIEKGQTVTLRCDPISGHDNLYWYRRVMGKEIKFLLHFVKESKQDESGMPNNRFLAERTGGTYSTLKVQPAELEDSGVYFCASSQGQSYGYTFGSGTRLTVV.

The V call is TRBV6-5, the J call TRBJ1-1; D gene unclear. The germline V gene encodes CDR1 MNHEY and CDR2 SVGAGI. The germline V and J ends were trimmed by 0 bases and 7 bases, with 12 bases remaining between them. This CDR3 is built from 14 residues. CDR3 sequence reads: CASSYSRGVIEAFF. As DNA, the CDR3 is TGTGCCAGCAGTTACTCTCGGGGAGTCATTGAAGCTTTCTTT.

The chain has TRBV12-3 or TRBV12-4 and TRBJ1-2; maybe TRBD1 (6 bases). The CDR3 covers 13 residues. V was clipped by 6 bases and J by 4 bases, with 12 bases between them. CDR3 amino acids: CASSPTGFYGYTF. The CDR3 DNA reads as TGTGCCAGCAGCCCCACAGGGTTCTATGGCTACACCTTC.

The rearrangement uses TRBV18 and TRBJ2-1; 7 bases map to TRBD1. Germline lookup yields CDR1 KGHSH and CDR2 LQKENI. This CDR3 comprises 14 residues. The junction had 5 bases not matched to a gene; V was cut back by 3 bases and J by 6 bases. CDR3 amino acids: CASSPAPGGNEQFF. Written as DNA, the CDR3 is TGTGCCAGCTCACCGGCCCCAGGGGGCAATGAGCAGTTCTTC.

This chain connects TRBV3-1 (or the pseudogene TRBV3-2) to TRBJ2-7; D unresolved. Trimming stripped 1 base from V and 6 bases from J, with 10 bases between. CDR1 and CDR2 from the germline V gene are LGHDT and YNNKEL (reference sequence). The CDR3 length is 13 residues. CDR3 protein: CASSQGPEPEQYF. CDR3 sequence (DNA): TGTGCCAGCAGCCAAGGGCCCGAACCCGAGCAGTACTTC.

This sequence joins TRBV18 and TRBJ2-3; D is unresolved. V lost 2 bases, J lost 1 base, and 7 bases lay in between. The CDR3 covers 14 residues. Germline CDR1 and CDR2: KGHSH and LQKENI. In nucleotides, the CDR3 is TGTGCCAGCTCACCATGGCCCCGCACAGATACGCAGTATTTT. It yields the protein CASSPWPRTDTQYF.

The chain employs TRBV5-1 and TRBJ1-2, with D perhaps matching TRBD1 (5 bases). The CDR3 loop spans 15 amino acids. Trimming cost V 0 bases and J 5 bases, with 14 bases left between them. Germline V CDR1 and CDR2: SGHRS, YFSETQ. The CDR3, as DNA: TGCGCCAGCAGCTTGGTCGACAGCTCACCTTATGGCTACACCTTC. This sequence encodes CASSLVDSSPYGYTF.

V is TRBV7-8 and J is TRBJ1-4, with TRBD1 as a possible D gene (5 bases). The CDR3 length is 15 residues. The V and J ends lost 4 bases and 5 bases respectively, with 14 bases between them. CDR1 is SGHVS, CDR2 FQNEAQ, per germline. The CDR3 nucleotides read TGTGCCAGCAGCTCCAGGGAAAGCGCGAATGAAAAACTGTTTTTT. Protein sequence: CASSSRESANEKLFF.

The genes are TRBV6-5 and TRBJ2-4; D is possibly TRBD1 (5 bases). The V end was cut by 6 bases, the J end by 0 bases, with 12 bases between. Germline-derived CDR1 and CDR2 are MNHEY and SVGAGI. CDR3 length: 15 residues. CDR3 nucleotide sequence: TGTGCCAGCAGCCCGGCAGGGTTAGCCAAAAACATTCAGTACTTC. Protein: CASSPAGLAKNIQYF.

This sequence joins TRBV27 and TRBJ2-1; tentative D call: TRBD1 (6 bases). This CDR3 has 15 residues. Looked up from germline, CDR1 is MNHEY and CDR2 is SMNVEV (reference sequence). Deletions cut 3 bases from V and 7 bases from J, with 16 bases between. CDR3 residues: CASSLNLGGHNEQFF. The CDR3 region has the DNA TGTGCCAGCAGTTTGAACTTAGGGGGTCATAATGAGCAGTTCTTC.

The chain employs TRBV6-5 and TRBJ2-5, with 10 positions matching TRBD2. CDR1 and CDR2 from the germline V gene are MNHEY and SVGAGI. This CDR3 region has 15 residues. V was pared by 7 bases and J by 4 bases, with 9 bases of the junction left unmatched. The CDR3 sequence: CASTATSGTRETQYF. CDR3 DNA sequence: TGTGCCAGCACCGCAACTAGCGGGACGAGAGAGACCCAGTACTTC.

This clone was observed a few times. V is TRBV7-6 and J is TRBJ2-2; D perhaps matches TRBD2 (6 bases). The CDR3 totals 15 residues. The ends were cut back, 1 base at V and 4 bases at J, with 10 bases in the middle. CDR1 and CDR2 from the germline V gene are SGHVS and FNYEAQ. For the CDR3, the DNA is TGTGCCAGCAGCTTAGGGAGGGGAGTCACCGGGGAGCTGTTTTTT. This codes for CASSLGRGVTGELFF.

The rearrangement uses TRBV19 and TRBJ2-7, with TRBD2 matching 11 bases. Germline assignment: CDR1 LNHDA and CDR2 SQIVND (reference sequence). This CDR3 has 15 residues. J was trimmed by 4 bases and V by 7 bases; bases with no gene match: 9. CDR3 sequence reads: CASTPGGTSGYEQYF. CDR3 coding DNA: TGTGCCAGTACCCCTGGCGGGACTAGCGGTTACGAGCAGTACTTC.

This chain joins TRBV11-2 and TRBJ1-1; D might be TRBD1 (6 bases). Trimming stripped 0 bases from V and 4 bases from J, with 12 bases between. Germline V gene sequence: CDR1 SGHAT, CDR2 FQNNGV. CDR3 size: 15 residues. CDR3 in amino acids: CASSLEGGWSTEAFF. Written as DNA, the CDR3 is TGTGCCAGCAGCTTAGAAGGGGGATGGAGCACTGAAGCTTTCTTT.

The gene calls are TRBV7-9 and TRBJ1-1, with D unresolved. This CDR3 has 15 amino acids. V shed 1 base and J shed 0 bases, with 9 bases lying between them. Germline V gene data show CDR1 as SEHNR and CDR2 as FQNEAQ (reference sequence). The CDR3 here is CASSLDVNLNTEAFF. CDR3 nucleotides: TGTGCCAGCAGCTTAGACGTGAACTTGAACACTGAAGCTTTCTTT.

The table lists this clone with a few counts. The sample contains more than one DNA sequence encoding this CDR3. This chain links TRBV27 with TRBJ2-1, with D possibly matching TRBD2 (5 bases). V shed 3 bases and J shed 4 bases, with 10 bases lying between them. This CDR3 spans 14 amino acids. In germline, CDR1 is MNHEY, CDR2 SMNVEV (reference sequence). The CDR3 protein is CASSFASGYNEQFF. The CDR3 DNA is TGTGCCAGCAGTTTCGCAAGCGGTTACAATGAGCAGTTCTTC.

The chain employs TRBV5-1 and TRBJ2-5; 8 positions match TRBD2. Germline CDR1 and CDR2: SGHRS and YFSETQ. The CDR3 consists of 13 residues. After removal of 4 bases from V and 5 bases from J, the junction contained 4 bases not matched to a gene. CDR3 nucleotides: TGCGCCAGCAGCCCCCGGGGGGGGGAGACCCAGTACTTC. It is translated as CASSPRGGETQYF.

CDR3 sequence reads: CASSVRLAAFYNEQFF. The CDR3 region has the DNA TGTGCCAGCAGCGTGCGACTAGCCGCTTTCTACAATGAGCAGTTCTTC. The chain links TRBV9 to TRBJ2-1; TRBD2 aligns across 7 bases. Looked up from germline, CDR1 is SGDLS and CDR2 is YYNGEE. The CDR3 is 16 residues long. V dropped 2 bases and J dropped 3; count of bases not matched to a gene: 8.

This chain links TRBV28 with TRBJ1-3, with 7 bases lining up with TRBD1. The germline gives CDR1 MDHEN, CDR2 SYDVKM. The trim removed 3 bases at V and 1 base at J, leaving 12 bases unmatched. The CDR3 has 18 amino acids. The CDR3 protein is CASSFPGTVDQSGNTIYF. For the CDR3, the DNA is TGTGCCAGCAGTTTCCCCGGGACAGTTGATCAATCTGGAAACACCATATATTTT.

V is TRBV7-8 and J is TRBJ2-3; TRBD2 might be the D (5 bases). V was trimmed by 1 base and J by 2 bases, leaving 13 bases between them. CDR3 length: 16 amino acids. Germline V CDR1 and CDR2: SGHVS, FQNEAQ. This CDR3 reads CASSLVGGGNTDTQYF. The CDR3 nucleotides are TGTGCCAGCAGCTTAGTAGGAGGCGGTAACACAGATACGCAGTATTTT. The complete variable domain, with remaining parts taken from reference TRBV7-8 and TRBJ2-3, reads GAGVSQSPRYKVAKRGQDVALRCDPISGHVSLFWYQQALGQGPEFLTYFQNEAQLDKSGLPSDRFFAERPEGSVSTLKIQRTQQEDSAVYLCASSLVGGGNTDTQYFGPGTRLTVL.

The rearrangement links TRBV5-1 to TRBJ2-5, with 8 nucleotides matching TRBD2. The V segment lost 4 bases and the J segment 0 bases; nucleotides outside the gene matches: 14. Germline CDR1 SGHRS, CDR2 YFSETQ. The CDR3 has 18 amino acids. CDR3 residues: CASSLTPGGANYQETQYF. The DNA for the CDR3 is TGCGCCAGCAGCCTCACCCCGGGGGGGGCAAACTACCAAGAGACCCAGTACTTC.